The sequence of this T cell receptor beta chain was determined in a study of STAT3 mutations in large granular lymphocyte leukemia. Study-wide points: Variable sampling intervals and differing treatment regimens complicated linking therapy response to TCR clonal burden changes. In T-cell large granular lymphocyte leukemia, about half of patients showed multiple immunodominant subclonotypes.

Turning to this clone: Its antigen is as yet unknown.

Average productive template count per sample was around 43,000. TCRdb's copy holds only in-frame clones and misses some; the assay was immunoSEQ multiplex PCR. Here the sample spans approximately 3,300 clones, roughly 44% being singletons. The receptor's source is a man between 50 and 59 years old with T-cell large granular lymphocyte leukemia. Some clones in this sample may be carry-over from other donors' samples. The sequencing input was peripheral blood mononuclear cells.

The CDR3 here is CASSLRGRGLTDTQYF. The CDR3 nucleotides read TGTGCCAGCAGCTTAAGAGGGCGGGGGCTCACAGATACGCAGTATTTT. The chain uses TRBV5-4 and TRBJ2-3, with D perhaps TRBD2 (7 bases). V was cut by 2 bases and J by 2 bases, with 15 bases left in between. This CDR3 spans 16 amino acids. In germline, CDR1 is SGHNT, CDR2 YYREEE (reference sequence).